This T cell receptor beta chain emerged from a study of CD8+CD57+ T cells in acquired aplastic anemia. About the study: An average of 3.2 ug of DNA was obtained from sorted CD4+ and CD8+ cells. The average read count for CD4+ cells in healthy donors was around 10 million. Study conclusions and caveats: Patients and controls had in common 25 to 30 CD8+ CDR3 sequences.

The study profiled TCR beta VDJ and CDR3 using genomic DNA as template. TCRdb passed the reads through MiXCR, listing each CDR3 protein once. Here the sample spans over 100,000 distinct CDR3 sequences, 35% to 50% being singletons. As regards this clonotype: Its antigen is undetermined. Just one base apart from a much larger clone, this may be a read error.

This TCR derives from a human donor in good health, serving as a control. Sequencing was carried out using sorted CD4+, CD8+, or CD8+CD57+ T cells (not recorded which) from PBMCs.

The CDR3 DNA sequence: TGTGCCAGCAGTGCTCTGACTAGCGGGAGAGATGTGGATACGCAGTATTTT. Protein: CASSALTSGRDVDTQYF. The rearrangement uses TRBV12-3 or TRBV12-4 and TRBJ2-3; 12 bases are a match to TRBD2. The CDR3 covers 17 residues. J lost 6 bases, V lost 5 bases, and 12 bases had no gene match.